A single sample is the source of the 16 T cell receptor beta chains below, sequenced in a study of T cell responses to AZD1222 COVID-19 vaccine listed by TCRdb under 2021. The library was built by means of the immunoSEQ multiplex PCR assay. The table comes from immuneACCESS by way of TCRdb, which keeps in-frame sequences with V and J called. Part of the clones is missing from these tables; in studies checked, under half for an unresolved V gene and the rest for unknown reasons. A total of tens of thousands of clones appear in this sample, more than 75% of them only once. Jointly, the top ten make up approximately 25% of the sample. In the paper's terms, the time point label means: baseline before first vaccination. Here the sequenced sample was peripheral blood, taken on day 0 of AZD1222 vaccination. The origin of the receptors is an adult in good health.

The chain recombines TRBV7-2 with TRBJ1-6, with 11 bases identical to TRBD1. Germline CDR1 is SGHTA and CDR2 is FQGNSA. This CDR3 region has 14 residues. Trimming at V came to 4 bases and at J to 8 bases, leaving 1 base not matched to a gene. Written as DNA, the CDR3 is TGTGCCAGCAGCTGGGACAGGGGGGATTCACCCCTCCACTTT. This gives the protein CASSWDRGDSPLHF. The full variable domain, in which reference TRBV7-2 and TRBJ1-6 provide the parts outside the CDR3, is GAGVSQSPSNKVTEKGKDVELRCDPISGHTALYWYRQSLGQGLEFLIYFQGNSAPDKSGLPSDRFSAERTGGSVSTLTIQRTQQEDSAVYLCASSWDRGDSPLHFGNGTRLTVT.

The chain is built from TRBV7-9 and TRBJ2-7, with D possibly being TRBD2 (6 bases). Germline V lookup: CDR1 SEHNR, CDR2 FQNEAQ (reference sequence). V lost 3 bases and J 2 bases, leaving 11 bases between the germline ends. The CDR3 spans 14 residues. CDR3 region: CASSFSGLTYEQYF. CDR3 bases: TGTGCCAGCAGCTTCTCCGGACTAACCTACGAGCAGTACTTC.

The chain combines TRBV6-6 with TRBJ2-7; no clear D. The CDR3 runs to 11 residues. CDR1 is MNHNY, CDR2 SVGAGI, per germline (reference sequence). V was pared by 8 bases and J by 3 bases, with 8 bases between. The CDR3 sequence: CASGNNYEQYF. CDR3 coding DNA: TGTGCCAGCGGCAATAACTACGAGCAGTACTTC.

The DNA of the CDR3 is TGTGCCAGCAAAACGCTCCGGACAGCCAACTCTGGGGCCAACGTCCTGACTTTC. Translation gives CASKTLRTANSGANVLTF. J is TRBJ2-6 and V is TRBV27; D may be TRBD1 (6 bases). The CDR3 covers 18 residues. V was cut by 7 bases and J by 0 bases, with 19 bases left in between. Germline V lookup: CDR1 MNHEY, CDR2 SMNVEV (reference sequence). The full variable domain, its missing parts supplied by reference TRBV27 and TRBJ2-6, is EAQVTQNPRYLITVTGKKLTVTCSQNMNHEYMSWYRQDPGLGLRQIYYSMNVEVTDKGDVPEGYKVSRKEKRNFPLILESPSPNQTSLYFCASKTLRTANSGANVLTFGAGSRLTVL.

V usage is TRBV5-1 and J usage is TRBJ1-4; no reliable D call. With 6 bases removed from V and 0 bases from J, the gap between germline ends came to 15 bases. Germline V gene sequence: CDR1 SGHRS, CDR2 YFSETQ. This CDR3 is 16 amino acids long. The CDR3 sequence: CASTEGGLATNEKLFF. Written as DNA, the CDR3 is TGCGCCAGCACTGAGGGAGGGCTCGCAACTAATGAAAAACTGTTTTTT. Full variable domain (missing parts from reference TRBV5-1 and TRBJ1-4): KAGVTQTPRYLIKTRGQQVTLSCSPISGHRSVSWYQQTPGQGLQFLFEYFSETQRNKGNFPGRFSGRQFSNSRSEMNVSTLELGDSALYLCASTEGGLATNEKLFFGSGTQLSVL.

The genes are TRBV3-1 (or the pseudogene TRBV3-2) and TRBJ2-2; TRBD1 or TRBD2 may be the D gene (5 bases each). The ends were cut back, 4 bases at V and 4 bases at J, with 13 bases in the middle. This CDR3 spans 15 amino acids. Germline V gene sequence: CDR1 LGHDT, CDR2 YNNKEL (reference sequence). CDR3 DNA sequence: TGTGCCAGCAGCCGGGACGGGGTGCGCACCGGGGAGCTGTTTTTT. Protein product: CASSRDGVRTGELFF.

Worth noting for this clone: Other DNA sequences from this sample encode an identical CDR3 as well. The rearrangement uses TRBV7-3 and TRBJ1-1; possible D gene TRBD1, 6 bases. V gave up 5 bases and J gave up 1 base, with 8 bases separating them. Germline lookup yields CDR1 SGHTA and CDR2 FQGTGA. This CDR3 is built from 13 residues. In DNA form, the CDR3 reads TGTGCCAGCAGCCTGACAGGGAACACTGAAGCTTTCTTT. Residues: CASSLTGNTEAFF.

The rearrangement uses TRBV14 and TRBJ1-2, with 8 nucleotides matching TRBD1. CDR1 is SGHDN, CDR2 FVKESK, per germline. This CDR3 spans 11 amino acids. CDR3 protein: CATIDRGGYTF. CDR3 bases: TGTGCGACCATTGACAGGGGTGGCTACACCTTC.

This clone has just one count. This rearrangement joins TRBV14 to TRBJ1-1; tentatively, D is TRBD1 (5 bases). Germline CDR1 reads SGHDN; CDR2 reads FVKESK. V lost 2 bases to trimming and J lost 10 bases, with 20 bases between them. The CDR3 runs 15 residues. The CDR3 DNA is TGTGCCAGCAGCCAAACGGGTAGCACGGGGGGATCAGCTTTCTTT. It yields the protein CASSQTGSTGGSAFF.

The rearrangement uses TRBV5-4 and TRBJ1-6; D gene uncertain. The germline gives CDR1 SGHNT, CDR2 YYREEE (reference sequence). The CDR3 covers 14 residues. V shed 2 bases and J shed 6 bases, with 9 bases lying between them. CDR3 amino acids: CASSLMGINSPLHF. The CDR3 coding sequence is TGTGCCAGCAGCTTAATGGGGATTAATTCACCCCTCCACTTT.

The chain combines TRBV19 with TRBJ2-3; D is possibly TRBD2 (5 bases). V was trimmed by 6 bases and J by 2 bases, leaving 12 bases between them. The CDR3 covers 14 residues. The V gene's germline CDR1 is LNHDA and CDR2 SQIVND (reference sequence). The CDR3 reads CASSGLKNTDTQYF. The CDR3 DNA sequence: TGTGCCAGTAGCGGACTGAAAAACACAGATACGCAGTATTTT. The full variable domain, rest sourced from reference TRBV19 and TRBJ2-3, is DGGITQSPKYLFRKEGQNVTLSCEQNLNHDAMYWYRQDPGQGLRLIYYSQIVNDFQKGDIAEGYSVSREKKESFPLTVTSAQKNPTAFYLCASSGLKNTDTQYFGPGTRLTVL.

The chain employs TRBV9 and TRBJ1-2; D is ambiguous. The CDR3 length is 15 residues. The germline V gene has CDR1 SGDLS and CDR2 YYNGEE. V lost 4 bases and J lost 2, with 15 bases in between. CDR3 loop: CASSPTRSLNYGYTF. CDR3 DNA sequence: TGTGCCAGCAGCCCAACTAGGTCCCTCAACTATGGCTACACCTTC.

The V call is TRBV7-2, the J call TRBJ2-3, with 12 bases identical to TRBD2. Germline V CDR1 and CDR2: SGHTA, FQGNSA. V was clipped by 0 bases and J by 3 bases; unmatched bases: 1. There are 16 residues in the CDR3. The CDR3 bases are TGTGCCAGCAGCTTAGCGCTAGCGGGGGGGACAGATACGCAGTATTTT. Its translation is CASSLALAGGTDTQYF.

The rearrangement links TRBV29-1 to TRBJ1-4; 10 positions match TRBD1. The germline CDR1 and CDR2 sequences are SQVTM and ANQGSEA. The CDR3 extends over 13 amino acids. The junction had 5 bases not matched to a gene; V was cut back by 7 bases and J by 6 bases. The CDR3 loop reads CSAATGGDEKLFF. CDR3 coding DNA: TGCAGCGCGGCGACAGGGGGCGATGAAAAACTGTTTTTT. Full variable domain (rest looked up from reference TRBV29-1 and TRBJ1-4): SAVISQKPSRDICQRGTSLTIQCQVDSQVTMMFWYRQQPGQSLTLIATANQGSEATYESGFVIDKFPISRPNLTFSTLTVSNMSPEDSSIYLCSAATGGDEKLFFGSGTQLSVL.

The chain carries TRBV10-3 and TRBJ1-2; a weak D match, TRBD1 (6 bases). Germline CDR1 and CDR2: ENHRY and SYGVKD. Between the trimmed V and J ends, which lost 6 bases and 11 bases, there was a span of 13 bases. CDR3 length equals 11 residues. For the CDR3, the DNA is TGTGCCATCAGCGTAGGGGGACTTTACACCTTC. As protein: CAISVGGLYTF.

This clone was counted once. V usage is TRBV5-4 and J usage is TRBJ2-2, with 9 bases matching TRBD1. CDR1 SGHNT and CDR2 YYREEE come from the germline V gene (reference sequence). V dropped 5 bases and J dropped 5; count of bases not matched to a gene: 7. The CDR3 is made up of 15 amino acids. CDR3 sequence (DNA): TGTGCCAGCAGACAAACAGGGGGCTTTACCGGGGAGCTGTTTTTT. It yields the protein CASRQTGGFTGELFF.